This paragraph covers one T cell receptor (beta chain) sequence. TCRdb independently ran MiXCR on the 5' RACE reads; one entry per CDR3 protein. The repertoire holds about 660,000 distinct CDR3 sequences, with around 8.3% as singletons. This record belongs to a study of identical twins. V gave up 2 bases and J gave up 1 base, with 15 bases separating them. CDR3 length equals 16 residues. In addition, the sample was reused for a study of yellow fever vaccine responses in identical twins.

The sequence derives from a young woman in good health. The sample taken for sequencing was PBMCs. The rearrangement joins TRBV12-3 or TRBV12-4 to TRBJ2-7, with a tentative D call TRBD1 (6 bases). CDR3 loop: CASSLNLGQYSYEQYF. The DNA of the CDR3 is TGTGCCAGCAGTTTAAATCTCGGACAGTATTCCTACGAGCAGTACTTC.